The sequence of this TCR beta chain was determined in a study of T cells in Graves' hyperthyroidism and ophthalmopathy. In the study overall: Blood from the periphery was taken at initial diagnosis, before any treatment. Study outcomes and limitations: Ophthalmopathy and stable hyperthyroidism were separated by a 13 V-J model.

This clonotype was observed a few times. Its matching antigen is unknown. This may come from a read error, since a much larger clone is one base off. Germline-derived CDR1 and CDR2 are SGHAT and FQNNGV. This CDR3 is 10 amino acids long. Fresh 10 ml peripheral blood yielded PBMCs. Amplification yielded TCR beta CDR3 regions, with RNA transcripts as the source. TCR CDR3 regions were first amplified by RT-PCR with HTBI primers. MiXCR, run by TCRdb on the multiplex PCR reads, gives a single entry per CDR3 protein. The sample holds fewer than 600,000 distinct CDR3 sequences, 14% seen once. Source material: blood. The V gene is TRBV11-2, the J gene TRBJ1-1; D is undetermined. The receptor's source is a woman aged 18 to 35 with Graves' hyperthyroidism. CDR3 nucleotides: TGTGCCAGCAGCTTAACGGTAGCTCTCTTT. It codes for CASSLTVALF.